A selection of T cell receptor beta chains follows, all from one sample in a study of cytomegalovirus exposure and HLA in healthy donors. Clones were sequenced by immunoSEQ multiplex PCR, and TCRdb holds only the in-frame ones, with some missing. Counted here are 150,000 to 200,000 clones, more than 9.5% occurring once; the ten biggest clones make up approximately 8.4%. The sequenced material came from PBMCs. These receptors all stem from a man aged 45-65 years in good health and CMV-seropositive. Both conserved end residues are part of each CDR3. A D gene is named only where the DNA matches it firmly. Some rows mark clone size as missing; the rest say once, few, many or name a class of expanded clone.

TRBD2	TRBJ2-5	TRBV5-4	.	CASSPGAGRGGSETQYF	TGTGCCAGCAGCCCCGGCGCGGGGCGGGGGGGCTCGGAGACCCAGTACTTC
.	TRBJ1-1	TRBV28	few	CASNRGQAFF	TGTGCCAGCAATCGCGGGCAAGCTTTCTTT
.	TRBJ2-7	TRBV15	few	CATSRDFSYEQYF	TGTGCCACCAGCCGGGACTTCTCCTACGAGCAGTACTTC
.	TRBJ1-1	TRBV11-3	few	CASRLGRNTEAFF	TGTGCCAGCAGGTTGGGGAGGAACACTGAAGCTTTCTTT
.	TRBJ1-1	TRBV5-4	few	CASSLATGKNTEAFF	TGTGCCAGCAGCTTGGCGACTGGAAAGAACACTGAAGCTTTCTTT
.	TRBJ1-2	TRBV5-3	.	CARSLPCPAPRNYGYTF	TGTGCCAGAAGCCTTCCTTGCCCTGCACCCCGGAACTATGGCTACACCTTC
.	TRBJ2-5	TRBV10-3	.	CAISEGVRLSAQETQYF	TGTGCCATCAGTGAGGGCGTGCGGTTGTCAGCTCAAGAGACCCAGTACTTC
TRBD2	TRBJ2-1	TRBV6-6	.	CASSYSPSGKSEQFF	TGTGCCAGCAGTTACTCCCCTAGCGGAAAGAGTGAGCAGTTCTTC
.	TRBJ1-1	TRBV5-6	.	CASSFGTMNTEAFF	TGTGCCAGCAGCTTTGGGACTATGAACACTGAAGCTTTCTTT
.	TRBJ2-5	TRBV5-1	.	CASSPRRQTQETQYF	TGCGCCAGCAGCCCGAGGAGACAGACACAAGAGACCCAGTACTTC
TRBD2	TRBJ2-3	TRBV5-6	.	CASSLELAGAFTDTQYF	TGTGCCAGCAGCTTGGAGCTAGCGGGGGCCTTTACAGATACGCAGTATTTT
.	TRBJ1-6	TRBV4-2	once	CASSQDTSRINSPLHF	TGTGCCAGCAGCCAAGACACATCCAGGATTAATTCACCCCTCCACTTT
TRBD1	TRBJ2-2	TRBV19	.	CASSIGTGANTGELFF	TGTGCCAGTAGTATTGGGACAGGAGCGAACACCGGGGAGCTGTTTTTT
.	TRBJ2-6	TRBV5-1	.	CASSVTGSGANVLTF	TGCGCCAGCAGCGTCACGGGGTCCGGGGCCAACGTCCTGACTTTC
.	TRBJ1-2	TRBV5-6	few	CASSLGAVNYGYTF	TGTGCCAGCAGCTTGGGGGCCGTTAACTATGGCTACACCTTC